This TCR beta chain was documented in a study of blood T cell repertoires in COVID-19. Turning to the study itself: COVID-19 samples collected from the United States, Italy and Spain covered acute and convalescent phases.

Clones were sequenced by immunoSEQ multiplex PCR, and TCRdb holds only the in-frame ones, with some missing. Of approximately 90,000 clones in the sample, roughly 88% were seen once. This CDR3 comprises 18 residues. Sequencing input: peripheral blood. The V gene is TRBV21-1, the J gene TRBJ1-4; the DNA was not used to check the table's D call, TRBD1. TRBV21-1 is an annotated pseudogene. The source of this sequence is a woman of 80 years or more with active or convalescent COVID-19. CDR3 amino acids: CASSSDRGSRRTNEKLFF. The CDR3 DNA sequence: TGTGCCAGCAGCAGCGACAGGGGGTCTCGACGGACTAATGAAAAACTGTTTTTT.